The source of this T cell receptor beta chain is a study of blood T cells in healthy people across ages. This CDR3 spans 17 amino acids. Per the germline V gene, CDR1 is LGHNA and CDR2 is YSLEER. A J-beta primer mix and a sample-barcoded 5' primer were used in a second PCR of about 7 to 12 cycles. TCRdb re-called the 5' RACE reads with MiXCR, one entry per CDR3 protein. This table holds 450,000 to 600,000 distinct CDR3 sequences, 27% found once. This clonotype was detected a few times. The same sample was also studied in work on T cells of mothers and their children.

V is TRBV4-3 and J is TRBJ2-5; 8 nucleotides line up with TRBD2. The J call is doubtful: the DNA matches TRBJ2-1 better. Sequenced sample: blood. The source is a boy between 2 and 15 years old in good health. The CDR3 nucleotides read TGCGCCAGCAGCCAAGGCCAACCGGGACTAGTGAACAATGAGCAGTTCTTC. It translates to CASSQGQPGLVNNEQFF.